The T cell receptor (beta chain) described here comes from a study of blood T cell repertoires in COVID-19. Study-wide background: Samples representing acute and convalescent COVID-19 were sourced from the United States, Italy and Spain. Sources were T cells, B-cell-depleted T cells, or PBMCs; the material itself was cDNA or gDNA.

V lost 6 bases and J lost 5, with 13 bases in between. CDR3 length: 14 residues. Germline CDR1 and CDR2: LNHDA and SQIVND (reference sequence). As originally analysed: Researchers report that nucleated cell counts were estimated from reference gene primer amplification. The protocol was immunoSEQ multiplex PCR, while the TCRdb copy is restricted to in-frame clones and leaves out a portion. V and J calls and clone size are copied from that table; D and trimming were computed from the DNA. The sample has 35,000 to 55,000 clones; around 89% are singletons. The sample consisted of peripheral blood. This receptor was identified in a man in his fifties or sixties with active COVID-19. V is TRBV19 and J is TRBJ1-4; TRBD1 might be the D (5 bases). The CDR3 sequence: CASRTGRENEKLFF. Here the CDR3 DNA reads TGTGCCAGTAGAACAGGAAGAGAGAATGAAAAACTGTTTTTT.